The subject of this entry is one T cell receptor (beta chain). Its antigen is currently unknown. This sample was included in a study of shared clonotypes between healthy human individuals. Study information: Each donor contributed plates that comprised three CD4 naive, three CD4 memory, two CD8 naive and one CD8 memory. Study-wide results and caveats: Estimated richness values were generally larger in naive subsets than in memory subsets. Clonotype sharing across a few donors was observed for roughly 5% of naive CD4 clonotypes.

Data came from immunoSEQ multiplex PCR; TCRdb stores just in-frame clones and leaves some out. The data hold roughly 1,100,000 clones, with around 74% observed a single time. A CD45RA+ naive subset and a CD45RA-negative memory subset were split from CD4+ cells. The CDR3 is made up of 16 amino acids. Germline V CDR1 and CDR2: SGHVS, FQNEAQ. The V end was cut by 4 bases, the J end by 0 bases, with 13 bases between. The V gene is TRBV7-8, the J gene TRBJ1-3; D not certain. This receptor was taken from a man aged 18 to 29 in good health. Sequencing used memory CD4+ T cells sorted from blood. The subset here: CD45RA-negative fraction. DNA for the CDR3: TGTGCCAGCAGCTCGATCACGACCAGCTCTGGAAACACCATATATTTT. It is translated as CASSSITTSSGNTIYF.